The 29 T cell receptor beta chains in this list originate from one sample, sequenced in a study of human T cells and chemical hapten exposure. The time point: pre-sensitization, week 0. Treatment described: therapeutic diphenylcyclopropenone sensitization with weekly scalp DPC. In TCRdb, the RACE reads were re-called with MiXCR into one record per CDR3 protein. The table records approximately 320,000 distinct CDR3 sequences, roughly 6% of them present only once. Sequencing was performed on whole blood, taken in connection with sensitization to the hapten diphenylcyclopropenone (DPC). The source is a woman aged 18-30 years with alopecia areata. Some clones in this sample may be carry-over from other donors' samples.

In this sample, this clonotype turned up a few times. The chain links TRBV27 to TRBJ2-1, with D perhaps TRBD2 (7 bases). CDR1 and CDR2 from the germline V gene are MNHEY and SMNVEV (reference sequence). V was pared by 2 bases and J by 4 bases, with 12 bases between. The CDR3 has 15 residues. CDR3: CASSLRGRGYNEQFF. As DNA, the CDR3 is TGTGCCAGCAGTTTAAGGGGGAGGGGGTACAATGAGCAGTTCTTC.

The genes are TRBV6-2 or TRBV6-3 and TRBJ2-7, with D maybe TRBD1 (5 bases). Germline V lookup: CDR1 MNHEY, CDR2 SVGEGT. V lost 2 bases, J lost 2 bases, and 13 bases lay in between. The CDR3 consists of 15 residues. The CDR3 loop is CASSYGQGIPYEQYF. Written as DNA, the CDR3 is TGTGCCAGCAGTTACGGTCAGGGCATACCCTACGAGCAGTACTTC.

V is TRBV10-3 and J is TRBJ2-7; 7 nucleotides match TRBD1. The J segment lost 6 bases and the V segment lost 4 bases, leaving 6 bases of the junction unmatched. CDR1 is ENHRY and CDR2 is SYGVKD in the germline V gene. This CDR3 is built from 13 residues. Here the CDR3 reads CAISGDRESEQYF. The CDR3 coding sequence is TGTGCCATCAGTGGTGACAGGGAATCCGAGCAGTACTTC.

This clonotype was seen only a few times. The chain joins TRBV5-5 to TRBJ1-1; D perhaps matches TRBD1 (6 bases). The V gene's germline CDR1 is SGHKS and CDR2 YYEKEE (reference sequence). V gave up 1 base and J gave up 4 bases, with 11 bases separating them. The CDR3 is 14 amino acids. The CDR3 sequence: CASSLNRAGTEAFF. The CDR3 region has the DNA TGTGCCAGCAGCTTGAACAGGGCGGGCACTGAAGCTTTCTTT.

This chain links TRBV27 with TRBJ2-5, with 8 bases aligning to TRBD2. V shed 5 bases and J 3 bases; nucleotides not matched to a gene: 11. CDR1 MNHEY and CDR2 SMNVEV come from the germline V gene (reference sequence). There are 16 residues in the CDR3. CDR3 bases: TGTGCCAGCAGTCCCGGACTAGCACGGGTAGAAGAGACCCAGTACTTC. As protein: CASSPGLARVEETQYF.

This clonotype was seen many times. The CDR3 spells CASGRDWSENTIYF. CDR3 DNA: TGTGCCAGCGGTAGAGACTGGTCGGAAAACACCATATATTTT. The V gene is TRBV12-3 or TRBV12-4, the J gene TRBJ1-3; no clear D gene. V was pared by 8 bases and J by 6 bases, with 17 bases between. CDR3 length equals 14 residues.

This clonotype turned up a few times. The chain is built from TRBV5-1 and TRBJ2-3; tentative D call: TRBD1 (6 bases). The V gene's germline CDR1 is SGHRS and CDR2 YFSETQ. This CDR3 comprises 15 residues. Trimming cost V 0 bases and J 4 bases, with 12 bases left between them. The CDR3 loop reads CASSLEGGYSDTQYF. As DNA, the CDR3 is TGCGCCAGCAGCTTGGAAGGGGGATATTCAGATACGCAGTATTTT.

This clonotype was seen a handful of times. V usage is TRBV11-1 and J usage is TRBJ2-1, with TRBD1 matching over 7 bases. Germline values: CDR1 SGHAT, CDR2 FQDESV (reference sequence). CDR3 length: 17 residues. J gave up 4 bases and V 5 bases, and 14 bases lay outside the gene matches. The CDR3 DNA follows: TGTGCCAGCAGCCGCCTCCTTGAGGGGGCCAGTTACAATGAGCAGTTCTTC. Its protein product is CASSRLLEGASYNEQFF.

This clonotype was seen just once. This chain links TRBV11-2 with TRBJ1-6; 8 bases align to TRBD1. With V trimmed by 4 bases and J by 1 base, 6 bases remained unmatched. Germline CDR1 reads SGHAT; CDR2 reads FQNNGV. This CDR3 region has 17 residues. In nucleotides, the CDR3 is TGTGCCAGCAGCTCCCGGACAGGGAGGTCCTATAATTCACCCCTCCACTTT. As protein: CASSSRTGRSYNSPLHF.

Only a few counts were recorded for this clonotype. The chain is built from TRBV20-1 and TRBJ1-2, with D possibly TRBD1 on 6 matching bases. Germline V gives CDR1 DFQATT, CDR2 SNEGSKA (reference sequence). V was cut by 1 base and J by 8 bases, with 11 bases left in between. CDR3 length equals 12 residues. CDR3 loop: CSARVSGGGYTF. CDR3 coding DNA: TGCAGTGCTAGAGTGAGTGGGGGCGGCTACACCTTC.

The chain joins TRBV2 to TRBJ2-1; D remains unclear. CDR3 length: 13 residues. Trimming pared 2 bases from V and 10 bases from J, leaving 12 bases between. CDR1 is SNHLY, CDR2 FYNNEI, per germline. CDR3 sequence (DNA): TGTGCCAGCAGTGAAACGATGCATAGCGAGCAGTTCTTC. Protein product: CASSETMHSEQFF.

The V and J genes are TRBV20-1 and TRBJ2-7; 11 nucleotides align to TRBD2. Germline V gives CDR1 DFQATT, CDR2 SNEGSKA (reference sequence). This CDR3 has 14 residues. V lost 6 bases and J lost 3; bases outside the gene matches: 7. CDR3 region: CSASPSGGNYEQYF. The CDR3 DNA follows: TGCAGTGCCTCTCCTAGCGGGGGGAACTACGAGCAGTACTTC.

The chain recombines TRBV6-5 with TRBJ2-7; 10 positions agree with TRBD1. Germline V gives CDR1 MNHEY, CDR2 SVGAGI. The CDR3 sequence is 14 residues long. Losses at the gene ends were 4 bases for V and 4 bases for J; bases not matched to a gene: 4. CDR3 in DNA: TGTGCCAGCAGTTCGGACAGGGGGGGATACGAGCAGTACTTC. Encoded protein: CASSSDRGGYEQYF.

Note on this clonotype: Here the CDR3 omits its conserved ending phenylalanine or tryptophan, so a read error is the likely source. V gene TRBV5-1 combines with J gene TRBJ2-3, with a tentative D call TRBD2 (6 bases). Germline V lookup: CDR1 SGHRS, CDR2 YFSETQ. The CDR3 has 16 residues. V was shortened by 0 bases and J by 0 bases, with 11 bases between the two germline ends. Here the CDR3 reads CASSLEVRGSTDTQYL. For the CDR3, the DNA is TGCGCCAGCAGCTTGGAGGTCCGGGGGAGCACAGATACGCAGTATCTT.

The chain carries TRBV28 and TRBJ1-6; no definite D call. Germline assignment: CDR1 MDHEN and CDR2 SYDVKM. The V end lost 2 bases, the J end lost 9 bases, and 8 bases lay between the germline ends. This CDR3 has 13 residues. This CDR3 reads CASSLPSFSPLHF. The CDR3, as DNA: TGTGCCAGCAGTTTACCATCATTTTCACCCCTCCACTTT.

This clonotype has only a few counts. The genes are TRBV12-3 or TRBV12-4 and TRBJ1-3, with D unclear. This CDR3 is 16 amino acids long. The ends were cut back, 3 bases at V and 0 bases at J, with 12 bases in the middle. This CDR3 reads CASSFPMRRSGNTIYF. As DNA, the CDR3 is TGTGCCAGCAGTTTCCCCATGAGGCGCTCTGGAAACACCATATATTTT.

This sequence joins TRBV6-6 and TRBJ1-1; D is unclear. This CDR3 is 14 amino acids long. Germline V gene sequence: CDR1 MNHNY, CDR2 SVGAGI (reference sequence). Trimming stripped 2 bases from V and 0 bases from J, with 7 bases between. The chain's CDR3 is CASSYGLMNTEAFF. The CDR3 bases are TGTGCCAGCAGTTACGGGTTAATGAACACTGAAGCTTTCTTT.

This clonotype was counted between two and nine times. This chain links TRBV7-2 with TRBJ2-3; D not certain. Germline CDR1 is SGHTA and CDR2 is FQGNSA. There are 14 residues in the CDR3. Trimming removed 2 bases from V and 4 bases from J, with 10 bases in between. CDR3 region: CASSLRQVPDTQYF. In DNA, the CDR3 is TGTGCCAGCAGCTTAAGGCAGGTACCAGATACGCAGTATTTT.

CDR3 amino acids: CASSYRQALSYEQYF. DNA for the CDR3: TGTGCCAGCAGTTACCGACAGGCCCTCTCCTACGAGCAGTACTTC. The chain is built from TRBV6-2 or TRBV6-3 and TRBJ2-7; D may be TRBD1 (6 bases). With 2 bases removed from V and 0 bases from J, the gap between germline ends came to 11 bases. CDR1 is MNHEY, CDR2 SVGEGT, per germline. The CDR3 is made up of 15 amino acids.

This clonotype showed up just a few times. The chain employs TRBV2 and TRBJ1-1; perhaps TRBD1 as D (5 bases). The CDR3 consists of 11 residues. V lost 9 bases and J lost 5, with 10 bases in between. Germline V CDR1 and CDR2: SNHLY, FYNNEI. CDR3 sequence: CARRGGTEAFF. The CDR3 nucleotides read TGTGCCAGGAGGGGTGGTACTGAAGCTTTCTTT.

The CDR3 region is CASSRLTDATEAFF. CDR3 coding DNA: TGTGCCAGCAGTCGCCTGACAGACGCGACTGAAGCTTTCTTT. This chain connects TRBV6-2 or TRBV6-3 to TRBJ1-1; D is possibly TRBD1 (5 bases). Trimming shortened V by 5 bases and J by 5 bases, and 15 bases separated the two germline ends. CDR3 size: 14 residues. In germline, CDR1 is MNHEY, CDR2 SVGEGT.

This clonotype was counted a few times. The chain combines TRBV12-3 or TRBV12-4 with TRBJ1-2, with 8 bases matching TRBD1. Trimming removed 5 bases from V and 5 bases from J; junction bases left unmatched: 7. This CDR3 is 14 amino acids long. Here the CDR3 DNA reads TGTGCCAGCAGTAACAGGGGGACTGAGTATGGCTACACCTTC. Residues: CASSNRGTEYGYTF.

This clonotype occurred many times. This chain links TRBV6-5 with TRBJ1-1; no clear D. V gave up 7 bases and J gave up 1 base, with 10 bases separating them. CDR1 is MNHEY, CDR2 SVGAGI, per germline. The CDR3 contains 13 residues. CDR3 DNA: TGTGCCAGCACCATAAGCCAGAACACTGAAGCTTTCTTT. Its translation: CASTISQNTEAFF.

This clonotype was found many times. The chain is built from TRBV6-5 and TRBJ2-7, with D perhaps TRBD2 (7 bases). This CDR3 contains 18 residues. Trimming cost V 0 bases and J 0 bases, with 18 bases left between them. Germline loops: CDR1 MNHEY, CDR2 SVGAGI. The CDR3 nucleotides read TGTGCCAGCAGTTACTCGCAAGGGGCAGGGGAGGGCTCCTACGAGCAGTACTTC. Translated, it gives CASSYSQGAGEGSYEQYF.

This clonotype was counted a few times. The genes are TRBV7-2 and TRBJ2-1, with 13 bases aligning to TRBD2. Germline assignment: CDR1 SGHTA and CDR2 FQGNSA. The CDR3 has 19 residues. The junction had 11 bases not matched to a gene; V was cut back by 6 bases and J by 0 bases. CDR3 coding DNA: TGTGCCAGCAGTCGCACTAGCGGGGGGGCCCTCTTCTCCTACAATGAGCAGTTCTTC. Translation gives CASSRTSGGALFSYNEQFF.

The sample holds many counts of this clonotype. The chain joins TRBV29-1 to TRBJ2-1; D gene ambiguous. CDR3 length equals 14 residues. V shed 3 bases and J shed 4 bases, with 13 bases lying between them. Germline CDR1 and CDR2: SQVTM and ANQGSEA. The CDR3 coding sequence is TGCAGCGTTGACCTGACCGAATCGTACAATGAGCAGTTCTTC. It specifies CSVDLTESYNEQFF.

This clonotype was seen at least ten times. This chain joins TRBV5-6 and TRBJ1-4; weak D call: TRBD1 (6 bases). The CDR3 covers 14 residues. Trimming pared 0 bases from V and 5 bases from J, leaving 8 bases between. Germline CDR1 reads SGHDT; CDR2 reads YYEEEE. The chain's CDR3 is CASSLVTGNEKLFF. The CDR3 coding sequence is TGTGCCAGCAGCTTGGTTACAGGGAATGAAAAACTGTTTTTT. Full variable domain (outside the CDR3, taken from reference TRBV5-6 and TRBJ1-4): DAGVTQSPTHLIKTRGQQVTLRCSPKSGHDTVSWYQQALGQGPQFIFQYYEEEERQRGNFPDRFSGHQFPNYSSELNVNALLLGDSALYLCASSLVTGNEKLFFGSGTQLSVL.

Many counts were recorded for this clonotype. The V and J genes are TRBV20-1 and TRBJ2-1, with 8 bases matching TRBD2. The V segment lost 4 bases and the J segment 9 bases; nucleotides outside the gene matches: 5. The germline CDR1 and CDR2 sequences are DFQATT and SNEGSKA (reference sequence). CDR3 length: 12 amino acids. The CDR3 nucleotides read TGCAGTGCTATCGGGGGGGCCTTTGAGCAGTTCTTC. It yields the protein CSAIGGAFEQFF.

Ten or more counts support this clonotype. The chain combines TRBV7-8 with TRBJ1-6; perhaps TRBD1 as D (5 bases). Germline CDR1 is SGHVS and CDR2 is FQNEAQ. The CDR3 consists of 16 residues. Deletions cut 3 bases from V and 2 bases from J, with 11 bases between. In DNA form, the CDR3 reads TGTGCCAGCAGCTTGTCCGGGGCCCCCTATAATTCACCCCTCCACTTT. This translates into CASSLSGAPYNSPLHF.